This record concerns one T cell receptor (beta chain) sequence. Antigen: not known. A junction boundary mismatches the germline segment, possibly from a read error. This sample was taken from a study of T cells in Graves' hyperthyroidism and ophthalmopathy. Notes on the study in general: The blood repertoire included most of the expanded thyroid clonotypes above 0.001.

PBMCs stemmed from about 9.5 ml fresh peripheral blood. CDR1 and CDR2 from the germline V gene are SGHTA and FQGTGA. The CDR3 is made up of 14 amino acids. Using RNA transcripts as the source, TCR beta CDR3 regions were amplified. The HTBI primer set served for first-round RT-PCR of the TCR CDR3. TCRdb reprocessed the multiplex PCR reads via MiXCR and lists one record per CDR3 protein. The table shows around 350,000 distinct CDR3 sequences, with around 13% occurring only once. The source of this sequence is a woman in her twenties or thirties with Graves' ophthalmopathy. The V gene is TRBV7-3, the J gene TRBJ2-3; weak D call: TRBD1 (6 bases). What was sequenced was blood. CDR3 sequence reads: CASSLGGPVDTRYF. As DNA, the CDR3 is TGTGCCAGCAGCCTTGGGGGCCCGGTGGATACGCGGTATTTT.